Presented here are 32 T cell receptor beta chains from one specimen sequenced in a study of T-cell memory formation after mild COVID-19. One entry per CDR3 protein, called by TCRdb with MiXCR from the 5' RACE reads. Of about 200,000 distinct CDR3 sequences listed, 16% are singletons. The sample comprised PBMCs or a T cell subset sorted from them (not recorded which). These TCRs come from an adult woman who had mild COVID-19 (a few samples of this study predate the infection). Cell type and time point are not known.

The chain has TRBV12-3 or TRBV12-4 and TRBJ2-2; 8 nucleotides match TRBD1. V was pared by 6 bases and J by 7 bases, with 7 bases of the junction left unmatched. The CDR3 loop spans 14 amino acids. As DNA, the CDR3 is TGTGCCAGCAGCGAGACAGGGGTCGGCGGGGAGCTGTTTTTT. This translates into CASSETGVGGELFF.

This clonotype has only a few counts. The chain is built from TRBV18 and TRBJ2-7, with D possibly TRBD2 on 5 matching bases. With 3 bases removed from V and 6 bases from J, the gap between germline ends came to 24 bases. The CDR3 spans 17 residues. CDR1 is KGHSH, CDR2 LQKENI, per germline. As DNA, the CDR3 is TGTGCCAGCTCACCGAGGGAGTTAGGTATAGGTTTTCCCGAGCAGTACTTC. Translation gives CASSPRELGIGFPEQYF.

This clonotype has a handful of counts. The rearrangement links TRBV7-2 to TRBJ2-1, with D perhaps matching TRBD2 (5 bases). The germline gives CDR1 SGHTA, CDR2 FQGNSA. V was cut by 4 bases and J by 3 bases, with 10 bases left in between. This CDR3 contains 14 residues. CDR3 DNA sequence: TGTGCCAGCAGCTCGGGGTCTAACTACAATGAGCAGTTCTTC. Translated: CASSSGSNYNEQFF. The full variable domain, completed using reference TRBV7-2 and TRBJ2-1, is GAGVSQSPSNKVTEKGKDVELRCDPISGHTALYWYRQSLGQGLEFLIYFQGNSAPDKSGLPSDRFSAERTGGSVSTLTIQRTQQEDSAVYLCASSSGSNYNEQFFGPGTRLTVL.

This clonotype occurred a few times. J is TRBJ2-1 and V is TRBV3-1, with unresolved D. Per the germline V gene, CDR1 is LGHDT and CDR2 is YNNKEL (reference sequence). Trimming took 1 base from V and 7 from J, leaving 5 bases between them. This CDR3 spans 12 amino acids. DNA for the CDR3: TGTGCCAGCAGCCAAGTTAGTAATGAGCAGTTCTTC. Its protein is CASSQVSNEQFF.

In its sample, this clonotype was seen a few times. CDR3 in amino acids: CASRQLYRTSGSYEQYF. CDR3 in DNA: TGCGCCAGCAGACAACTTTATAGGACTAGCGGCTCCTACGAGCAGTACTTC. This chain connects TRBV4-1 to TRBJ2-7; 10 positions agree with TRBD2. V trimming: 6 bases; J trimming: 0 bases; junction bases outside the gene matches: 11. The CDR3 runs 17 residues. CDR1 and CDR2 (germline): MGHRA, YSYEKL.

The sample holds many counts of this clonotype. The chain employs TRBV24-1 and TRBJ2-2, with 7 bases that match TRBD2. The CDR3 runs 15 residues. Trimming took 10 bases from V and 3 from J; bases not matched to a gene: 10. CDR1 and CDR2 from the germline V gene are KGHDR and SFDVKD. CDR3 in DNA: TGTGCCACGGCCCGGGGGGAGACTTACACCGGGGAGCTGTTTTTT. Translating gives CATARGETYTGELFF.

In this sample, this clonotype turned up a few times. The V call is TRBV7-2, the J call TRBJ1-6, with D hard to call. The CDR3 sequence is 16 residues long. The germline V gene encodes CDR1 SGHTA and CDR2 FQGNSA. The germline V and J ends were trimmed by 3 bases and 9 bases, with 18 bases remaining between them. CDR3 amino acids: CASSFNAGRISSPLHF. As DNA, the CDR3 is TGTGCCAGCAGCTTTAATGCCGGGAGAATAAGTTCACCCCTCCACTTT.

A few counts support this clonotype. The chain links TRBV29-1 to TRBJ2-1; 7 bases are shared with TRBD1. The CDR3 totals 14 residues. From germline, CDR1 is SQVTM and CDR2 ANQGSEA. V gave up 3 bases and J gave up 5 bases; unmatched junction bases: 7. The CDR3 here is CSVEGTDRDNEQFF. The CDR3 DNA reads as TGCAGCGTTGAGGGGACAGACAGAGACAATGAGCAGTTCTTC.

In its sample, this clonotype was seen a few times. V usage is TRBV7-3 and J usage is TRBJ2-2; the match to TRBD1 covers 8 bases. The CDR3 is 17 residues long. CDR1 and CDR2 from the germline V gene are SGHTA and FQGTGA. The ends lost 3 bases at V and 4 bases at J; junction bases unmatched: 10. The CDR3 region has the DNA TGTGCCAGCAGCTTTCCCGCCAGGGGGCCAATCACCGGGGAGCTGTTTTTT. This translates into CASSFPARGPITGELFF.

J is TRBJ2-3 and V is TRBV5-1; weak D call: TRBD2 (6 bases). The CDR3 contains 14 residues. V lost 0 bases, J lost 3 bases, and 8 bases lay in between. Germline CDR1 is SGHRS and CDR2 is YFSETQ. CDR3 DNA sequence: TGCGCCAGCAGCTTGGAAGGGAGGACAGATACGCAGTATTTT. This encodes CASSLEGRTDTQYF. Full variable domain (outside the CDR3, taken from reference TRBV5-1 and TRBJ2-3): KAGVTQTPRYLIKTRGQQVTLSCSPISGHRSVSWYQQTPGQGLQFLFEYFSETQRNKGNFPGRFSGRQFSNSRSEMNVSTLELGDSALYLCASSLEGRTDTQYFGPGTRLTVL.

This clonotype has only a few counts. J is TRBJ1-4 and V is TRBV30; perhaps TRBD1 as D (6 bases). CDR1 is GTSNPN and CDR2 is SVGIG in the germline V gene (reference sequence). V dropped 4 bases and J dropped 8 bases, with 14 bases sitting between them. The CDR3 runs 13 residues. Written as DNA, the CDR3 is TGTGCCTGGAACTCAGGGGTCACGGAAAAACTGTTTTTT. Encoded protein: CAWNSGVTEKLFF.

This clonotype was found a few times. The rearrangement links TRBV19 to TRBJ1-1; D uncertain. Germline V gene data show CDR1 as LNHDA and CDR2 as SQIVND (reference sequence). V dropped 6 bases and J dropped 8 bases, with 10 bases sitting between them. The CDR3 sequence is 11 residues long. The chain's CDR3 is CASSQWGEAFF. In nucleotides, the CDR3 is TGTGCCAGTAGCCAGTGGGGAGAAGCTTTCTTT.

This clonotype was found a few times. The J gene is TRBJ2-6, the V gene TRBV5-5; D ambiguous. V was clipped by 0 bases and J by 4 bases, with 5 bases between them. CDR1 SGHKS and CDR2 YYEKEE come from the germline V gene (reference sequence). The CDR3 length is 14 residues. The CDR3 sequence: CASSLVAGANVLTF. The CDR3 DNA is TGTGCCAGCAGCTTGGTGGCCGGGGCCAACGTCCTGACTTTC.

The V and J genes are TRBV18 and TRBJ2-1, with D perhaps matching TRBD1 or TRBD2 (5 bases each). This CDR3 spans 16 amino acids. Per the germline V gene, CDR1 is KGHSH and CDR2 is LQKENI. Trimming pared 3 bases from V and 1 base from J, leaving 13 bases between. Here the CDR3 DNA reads TGTGCCAGCTCACCTGGTGGGACGGTATCCTACAATGAGCAGTTCTTC. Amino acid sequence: CASSPGGTVSYNEQFF.

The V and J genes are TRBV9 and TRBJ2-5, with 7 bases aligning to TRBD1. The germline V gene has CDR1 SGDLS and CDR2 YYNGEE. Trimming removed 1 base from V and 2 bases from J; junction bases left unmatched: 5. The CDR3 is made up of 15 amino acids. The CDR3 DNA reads TGTGCCAGCAGCGTATCCGGGACAGAACAAGAGACCCAGTACTTC. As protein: CASSVSGTEQETQYF. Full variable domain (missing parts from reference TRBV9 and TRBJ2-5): DSGVTQTPKHLITATGQRVTLRCSPRSGDLSVYWYQQSLDQGLQFLIQYYNGEERAKGNILERFSAQQFPDLHSELNLSSLELGDSALYFCASSVSGTEQETQYFGPGTRLLVL.

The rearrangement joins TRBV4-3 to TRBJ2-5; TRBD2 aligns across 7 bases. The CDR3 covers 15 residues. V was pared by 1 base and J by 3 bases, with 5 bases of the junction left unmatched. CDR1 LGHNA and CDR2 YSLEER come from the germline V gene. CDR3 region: CASSQGWGGKETQYF. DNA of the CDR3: TGCGCCAGCAGCCAAGGATGGGGGGGGAAAGAGACCCAGTACTTC.

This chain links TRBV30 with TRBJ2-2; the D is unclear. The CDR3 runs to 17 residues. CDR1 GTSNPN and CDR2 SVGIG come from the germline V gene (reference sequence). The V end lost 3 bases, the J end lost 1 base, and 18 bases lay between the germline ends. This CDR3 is CAWSRVAAGLNTGELFF. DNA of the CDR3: TGTGCCTGGAGCCGAGTGGCGGCAGGTCTGAACACCGGGGAGCTGTTTTTT.

The CDR3 loop reads CASSPRESSTDTQYF. In DNA, the CDR3 is TGTGCCAGCAGCCCGCGGGAGTCTAGCACAGATACGCAGTATTTT. V usage is TRBV7-8 and J usage is TRBJ2-3, with 7 bases aligning to TRBD2. The CDR3 has 15 residues. Germline values: CDR1 SGHVS, CDR2 FQNEAQ. With 5 bases clipped from V and 0 bases from J, the junction kept 5 bases outside the gene matches. The whole variable domain, filled in from reference TRBV7-8 and TRBJ2-3, reads GAGVSQSPRYKVAKRGQDVALRCDPISGHVSLFWYQQALGQGPEFLTYFQNEAQLDKSGLPSDRFFAERPEGSVSTLKIQRTQQEDSAVYLCASSPRESSTDTQYFGPGTRLTVL.

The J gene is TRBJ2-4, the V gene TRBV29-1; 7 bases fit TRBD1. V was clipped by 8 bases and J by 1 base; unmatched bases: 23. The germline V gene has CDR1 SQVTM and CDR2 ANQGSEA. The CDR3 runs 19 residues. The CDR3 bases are TGCAGCATCCAGACAGGGATAGGTGTGGGTCCGTTGGCCAAAAACATTCAGTACTTC. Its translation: CSIQTGIGVGPLAKNIQYF.

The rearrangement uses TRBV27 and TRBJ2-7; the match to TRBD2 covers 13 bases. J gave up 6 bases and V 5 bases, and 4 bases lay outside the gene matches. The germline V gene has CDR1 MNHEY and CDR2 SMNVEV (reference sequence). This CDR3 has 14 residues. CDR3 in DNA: TGTGCCAGCAGTCCGAGACTAGCGGGAGGCGAGCAGTACTTC. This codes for CASSPRLAGGEQYF.

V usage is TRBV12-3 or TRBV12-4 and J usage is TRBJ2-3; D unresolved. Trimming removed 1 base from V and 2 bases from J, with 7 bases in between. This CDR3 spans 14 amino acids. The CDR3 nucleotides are TGTGCCAGCAGTTTAGGGGCGAACACAGATACGCAGTATTTT. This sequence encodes CASSLGANTDTQYF.

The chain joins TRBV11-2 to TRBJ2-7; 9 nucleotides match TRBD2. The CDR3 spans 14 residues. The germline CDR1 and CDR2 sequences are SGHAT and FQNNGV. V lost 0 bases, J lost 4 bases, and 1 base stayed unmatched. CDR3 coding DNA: TGTGCCAGCAGCTTAGAGCGGGGGGGTTACGAGCAGTACTTC. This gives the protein CASSLERGGYEQYF.

In DNA, the CDR3 is TGTGCCAGCAGCTCCGTCCGTCTTGGAGGGCCAGATACGCAGTATTTT. This sequence encodes CASSSVRLGGPDTQYF. This sequence joins TRBV7-3 and TRBJ2-3; perhaps TRBD2 as D (6 bases). The CDR3 covers 16 residues. Trimming pared 4 bases from V and 4 bases from J, leaving 18 bases between. In germline, CDR1 is SGHTA, CDR2 FQGTGA.

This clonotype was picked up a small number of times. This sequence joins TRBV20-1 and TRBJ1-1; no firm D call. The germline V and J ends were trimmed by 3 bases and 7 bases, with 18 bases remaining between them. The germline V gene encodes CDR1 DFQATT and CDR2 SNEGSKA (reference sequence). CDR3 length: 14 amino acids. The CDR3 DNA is TGCAGTGCTAGTGGGCTGAACCCGGGCAGTGAAGCTTTCTTT. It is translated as CSASGLNPGSEAFF.

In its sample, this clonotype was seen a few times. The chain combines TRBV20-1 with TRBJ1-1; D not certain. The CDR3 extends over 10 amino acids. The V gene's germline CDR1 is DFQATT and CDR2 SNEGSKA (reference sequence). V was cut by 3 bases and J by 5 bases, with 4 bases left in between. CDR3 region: CSASRTEAFF. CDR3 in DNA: TGCAGTGCTAGTAGGACTGAAGCTTTCTTT.

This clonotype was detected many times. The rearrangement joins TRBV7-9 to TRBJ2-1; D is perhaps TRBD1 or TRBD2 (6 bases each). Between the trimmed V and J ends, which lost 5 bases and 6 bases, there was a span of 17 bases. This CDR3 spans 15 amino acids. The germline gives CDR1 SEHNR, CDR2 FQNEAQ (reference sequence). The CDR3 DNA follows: TGTGCCAGCAGCGGCGGGGACACTGCCTTCAATGAGCAGTTCTTC. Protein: CASSGGDTAFNEQFF.

CDR3 sequence reads: CATSDSTTVGEQYF. The DNA for the CDR3 is TGTGCCACCAGTGACTCCACGACCGTGGGGGAGCAGTACTTC. The gene calls are TRBV24-1 and TRBJ2-7; D remains unclear. CDR1 and CDR2 from the germline V gene are KGHDR and SFDVKD. V lost 4 bases to trimming and J lost 7 bases, with 16 bases between them. This CDR3 spans 14 amino acids.

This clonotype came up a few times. CDR3 coding DNA: TGCGCCAGCAGCTTGGATCTCAGAATGAACACTGAAGCTTTCTTT. It encodes CASSLDLRMNTEAFF. J is TRBJ1-1 and V is TRBV5-1; D gene ambiguous. Germline CDR1 SGHRS, CDR2 YFSETQ. The CDR3 runs 15 residues. Deletions cut 0 bases from V and 0 bases from J, with 9 bases between.

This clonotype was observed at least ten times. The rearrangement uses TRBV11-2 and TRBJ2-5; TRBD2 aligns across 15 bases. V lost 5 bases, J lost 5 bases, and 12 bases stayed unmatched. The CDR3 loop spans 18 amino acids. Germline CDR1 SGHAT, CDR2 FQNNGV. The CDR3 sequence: CASSPRLGLAGGGETQYF. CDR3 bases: TGTGCCAGCAGCCCTCGCCTGGGACTAGCGGGAGGTGGCGAGACCCAGTACTTC.

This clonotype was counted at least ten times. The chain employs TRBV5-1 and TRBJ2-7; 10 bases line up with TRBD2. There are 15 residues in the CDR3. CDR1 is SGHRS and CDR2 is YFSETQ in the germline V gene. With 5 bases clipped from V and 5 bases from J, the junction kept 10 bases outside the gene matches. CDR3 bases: TGCGCCAGCAGTCTTGGCCTAGCGGGAGAGAACGAGCAGTACTTC. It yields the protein CASSLGLAGENEQYF.

This CDR3 is CASGKGAYEQYF. CDR3 DNA sequence: TGTGCCAGCGGGAAGGGGGCTTACGAGCAGTACTTC. V and J are TRBV2 and TRBJ2-7, with 7 bases matching TRBD1. CDR1 is SNHLY and CDR2 is FYNNEI in the germline V gene. This CDR3 contains 12 residues. Losses at the gene ends were 8 bases for V and 4 bases for J; bases not matched to a gene: 5.

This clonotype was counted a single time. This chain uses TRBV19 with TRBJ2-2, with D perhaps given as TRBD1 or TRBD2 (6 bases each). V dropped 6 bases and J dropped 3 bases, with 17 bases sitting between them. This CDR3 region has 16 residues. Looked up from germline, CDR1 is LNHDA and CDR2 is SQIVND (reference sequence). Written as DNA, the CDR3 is TGTGCCAGTAGGCCTAGGGACTCAGGGGACACCGGGGAGCTGTTTTTT. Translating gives CASRPRDSGDTGELFF.